This TCR beta chain is drawn from a study of OX40 agonist ivuxolimab in advanced cancers. Overall study: Every 2 weeks, ivuxolimab was infused into the patients intravenously at between 0.01 and 10 mg/kg. Notes on the study in general: There was clonal expansion of CD4+ and CD8+ blood T cells by week 6 at 0.1 to 3.0 mg/kg.

Measured with immunoSEQ multiplex PCR; TCRdb has only the in-frame clones, and not every one. Among around 100,000 clones, approximately 89% were seen once, and the ten largest hold 0.15% to 0.2%. Worth noting for this clone: Its antigen remains unknown.

This TCR came from an adult with an advanced solid tumor such as melanoma, head and neck, liver or kidney cancer. This sample comprised CD4+ or CD8+ T cells sorted from blood, obtained in a trial of the OX40 agonist ivuxolimab.

The CDR3, as DNA: TGTGCCAGCAGCTTAAAGTGGGGGGGGTCAGGTGAGCAGTTCTTC. Translating it yields CASSLKWGGSGEQFF. The J gene is TRBJ2-1, the V gene TRBV11-2; TRBD2 matches at 7 bases. The CDR3 runs 15 residues. Germline CDR1 reads SGHAT; CDR2 reads FQNNGV. Losses at the gene ends were 2 bases for V and 9 bases for J; bases not matched to a gene: 10.